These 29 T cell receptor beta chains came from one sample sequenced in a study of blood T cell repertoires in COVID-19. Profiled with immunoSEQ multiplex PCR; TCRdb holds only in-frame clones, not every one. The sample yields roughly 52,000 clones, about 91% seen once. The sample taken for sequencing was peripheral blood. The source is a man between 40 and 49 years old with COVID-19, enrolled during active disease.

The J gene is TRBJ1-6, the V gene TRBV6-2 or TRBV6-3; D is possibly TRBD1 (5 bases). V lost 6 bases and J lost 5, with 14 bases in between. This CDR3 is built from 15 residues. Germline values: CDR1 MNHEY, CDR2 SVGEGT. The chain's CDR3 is CASSREGNDNSPLHF. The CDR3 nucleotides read TGTGCCAGCAGCCGGGAGGGGAATGATAATTCACCCCTCCACTTT.

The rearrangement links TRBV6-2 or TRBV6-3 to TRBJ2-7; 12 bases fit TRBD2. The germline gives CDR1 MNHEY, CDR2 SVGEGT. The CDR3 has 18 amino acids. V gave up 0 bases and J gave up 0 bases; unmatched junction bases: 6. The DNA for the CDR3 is TGTGCCAGCAGTTACTCGCTAGCGGGGGGGCCCAGCTCCTACGAGCAGTACTTC. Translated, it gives CASSYSLAGGPSSYEQYF.

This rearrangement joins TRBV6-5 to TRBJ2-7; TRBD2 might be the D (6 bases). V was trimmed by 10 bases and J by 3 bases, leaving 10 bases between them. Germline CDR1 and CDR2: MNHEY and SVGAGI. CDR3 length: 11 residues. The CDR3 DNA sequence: TGTGCCAACGGGCGGGGCTACGAGCAGTACTTC. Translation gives CANGRGYEQYF.

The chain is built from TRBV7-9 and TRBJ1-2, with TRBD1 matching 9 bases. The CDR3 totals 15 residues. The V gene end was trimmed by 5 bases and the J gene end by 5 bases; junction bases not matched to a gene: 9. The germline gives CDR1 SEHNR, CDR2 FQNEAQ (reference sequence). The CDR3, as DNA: TGTGCCAGCAGCCAATCCGACAGGGGGGATTATGGCTACACCTTC. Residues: CASSQSDRGDYGYTF.

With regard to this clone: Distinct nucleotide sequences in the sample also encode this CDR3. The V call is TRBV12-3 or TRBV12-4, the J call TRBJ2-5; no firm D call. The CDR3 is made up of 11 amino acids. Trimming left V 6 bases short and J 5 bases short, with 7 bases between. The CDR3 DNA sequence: TGTGCCAGCAGCCCGGGTGAGACCCAGTACTTC. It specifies CASSPGETQYF.

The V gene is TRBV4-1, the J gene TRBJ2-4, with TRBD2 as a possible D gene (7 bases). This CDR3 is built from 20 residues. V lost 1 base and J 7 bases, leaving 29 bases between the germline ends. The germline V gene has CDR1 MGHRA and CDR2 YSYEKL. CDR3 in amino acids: CASSQGRARDKGGSKNIQYF. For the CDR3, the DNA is TGCGCCAGCAGCCAAGGTCGAGCCAGGGATAAGGGGGGGTCGAAGAACATTCAGTACTTC.

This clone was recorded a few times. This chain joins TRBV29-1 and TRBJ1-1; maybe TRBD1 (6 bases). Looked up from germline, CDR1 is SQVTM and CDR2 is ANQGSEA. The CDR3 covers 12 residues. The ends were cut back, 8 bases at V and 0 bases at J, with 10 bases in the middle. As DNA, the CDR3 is TGCAGCTTCGGGACACTGAACACTGAAGCTTTCTTT. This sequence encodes CSFGTLNTEAFF.

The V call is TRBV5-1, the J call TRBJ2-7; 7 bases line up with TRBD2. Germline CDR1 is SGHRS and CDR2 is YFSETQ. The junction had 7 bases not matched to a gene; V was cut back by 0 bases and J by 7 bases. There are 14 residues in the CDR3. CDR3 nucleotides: TGCGCCAGCAGCTTGGGGGGGGGAGAGGGGGAGCAGTACTTC. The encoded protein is CASSLGGGEGEQYF.

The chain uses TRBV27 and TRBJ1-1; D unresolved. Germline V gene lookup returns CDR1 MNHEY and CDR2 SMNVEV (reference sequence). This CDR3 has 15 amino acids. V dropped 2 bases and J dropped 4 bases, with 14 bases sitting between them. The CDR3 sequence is CASSLSLGGSTEAFF. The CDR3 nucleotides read TGTGCCAGCAGTTTAAGTTTGGGTGGGAGCACTGAAGCTTTCTTT.

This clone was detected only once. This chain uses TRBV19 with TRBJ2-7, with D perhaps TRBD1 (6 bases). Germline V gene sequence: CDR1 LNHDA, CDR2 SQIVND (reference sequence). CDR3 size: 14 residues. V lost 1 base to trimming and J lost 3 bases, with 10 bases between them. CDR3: CASSIAAGDYEQYF. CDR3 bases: TGTGCCAGTAGTATAGCCGCAGGGGACTACGAGCAGTACTTC.

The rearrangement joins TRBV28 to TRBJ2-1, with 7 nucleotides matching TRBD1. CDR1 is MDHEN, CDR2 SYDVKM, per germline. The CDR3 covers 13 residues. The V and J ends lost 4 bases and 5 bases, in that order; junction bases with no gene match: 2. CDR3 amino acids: CASSWGQNNEQFF. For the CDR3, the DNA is TGTGCCAGCAGTTGGGGACAGAACAATGAGCAGTTCTTC.

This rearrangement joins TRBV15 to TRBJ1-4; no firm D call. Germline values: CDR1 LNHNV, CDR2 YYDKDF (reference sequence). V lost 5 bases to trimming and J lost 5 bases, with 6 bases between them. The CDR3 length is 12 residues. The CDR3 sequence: CATSVENEKLFF. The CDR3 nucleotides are TGTGCCACCAGCGTAGAAAATGAAAAACTGTTTTTT.

Here the CDR3 DNA reads TGTGCCAGCAGCCATACCGTGGCTGGGACCCAGTACTTC. Its translation: CASSHTVAGTQYF. The J gene is TRBJ2-5, the V gene TRBV3-1 (or the pseudogene TRBV3-2); D not resolved. Germline V gene sequence: CDR1 LGHDT, CDR2 YNNKEL (reference sequence). With 3 bases removed from V and 7 bases from J, the gap between germline ends came to 12 bases. This CDR3 contains 13 residues.

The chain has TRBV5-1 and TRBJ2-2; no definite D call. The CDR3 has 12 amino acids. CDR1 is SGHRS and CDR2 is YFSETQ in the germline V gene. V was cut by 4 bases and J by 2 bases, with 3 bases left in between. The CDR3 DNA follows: TGCGCCAGCAGCACAAACACCGGGGAGCTGTTTTTT. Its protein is CASSTNTGELFF. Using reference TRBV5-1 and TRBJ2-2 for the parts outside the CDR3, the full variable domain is KAGVTQTPRYLIKTRGQQVTLSCSPISGHRSVSWYQQTPGQGLQFLFEYFSETQRNKGNFPGRFSGRQFSNSRSEMNVSTLELGDSALYLCASSTNTGELFFGEGSRLTVL.

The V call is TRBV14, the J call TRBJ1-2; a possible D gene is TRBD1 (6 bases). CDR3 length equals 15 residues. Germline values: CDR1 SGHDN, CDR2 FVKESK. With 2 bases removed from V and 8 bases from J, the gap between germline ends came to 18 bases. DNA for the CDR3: TGTGCCAGCAGCCAATTTCATGCAGGGGTCGAAGGCTACACCTTC. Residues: CASSQFHAGVEGYTF.

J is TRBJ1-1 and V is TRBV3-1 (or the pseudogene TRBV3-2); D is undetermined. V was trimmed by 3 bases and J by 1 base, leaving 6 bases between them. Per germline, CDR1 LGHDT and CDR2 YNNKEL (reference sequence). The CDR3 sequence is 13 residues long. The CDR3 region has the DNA TGTGCCAGCAGCCAGGGAGGGAACACTGAAGCTTTCTTT. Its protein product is CASSQGGNTEAFF.

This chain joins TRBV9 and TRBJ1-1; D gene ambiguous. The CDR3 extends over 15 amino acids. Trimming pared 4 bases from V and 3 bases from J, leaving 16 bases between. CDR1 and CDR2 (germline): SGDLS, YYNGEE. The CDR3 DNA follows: TGTGCCAGCAGCCCCGAGGAGGGCGTTTACACTGAAGCTTTCTTT. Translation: CASSPEEGVYTEAFF. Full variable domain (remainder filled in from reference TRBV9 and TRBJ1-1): DSGVTQTPKHLITATGQRVTLRCSPRSGDLSVYWYQQSLDQGLQFLIQYYNGEERAKGNILERFSAQQFPDLHSELNLSSLELGDSALYFCASSPEEGVYTEAFFGQGTRLTVV.

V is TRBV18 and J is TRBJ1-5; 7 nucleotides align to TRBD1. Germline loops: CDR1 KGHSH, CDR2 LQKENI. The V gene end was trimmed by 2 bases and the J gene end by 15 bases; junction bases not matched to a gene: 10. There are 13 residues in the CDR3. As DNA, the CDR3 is TGTGCCAGCTCACCAAGCCGGGACAGCGATGTGCATTTT. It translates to CASSPSRDSDVHF. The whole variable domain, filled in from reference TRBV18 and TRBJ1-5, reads NAGVMQNPRHLVRRRGQEARLRCSPMKGHSHVYWYRQLPEEGLKFMVYLQKENIIDESGMPKERFSAEFPKEGPSILRIQQVVRGDSAAYFCASSPSRDSDVHFGDGTRLSIL.

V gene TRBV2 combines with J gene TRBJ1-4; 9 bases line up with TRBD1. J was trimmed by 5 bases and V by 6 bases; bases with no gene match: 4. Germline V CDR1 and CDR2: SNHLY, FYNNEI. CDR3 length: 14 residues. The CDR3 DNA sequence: TGTGCCAGCAGGCCGGGACAGGGAAATGAAAAACTGTTTTTT. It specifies CASRPGQGNEKLFF.

In DNA, the CDR3 is TGTGCCAGCACCCCGGGTCGAGGGAACACTGAAGCTTTCTTT. Its translation: CASTPGRGNTEAFF. The J gene is TRBJ1-1, the V gene TRBV2; D is unresolved. CDR3 size: 14 residues. Trimming took 7 bases from V and 1 from J, leaving 13 bases between them. Germline lookup yields CDR1 SNHLY and CDR2 FYNNEI.

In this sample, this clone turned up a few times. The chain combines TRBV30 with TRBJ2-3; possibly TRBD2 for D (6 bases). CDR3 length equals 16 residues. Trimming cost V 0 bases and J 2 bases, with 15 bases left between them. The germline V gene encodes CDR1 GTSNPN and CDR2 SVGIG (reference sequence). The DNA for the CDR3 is TGTGCCTGGAGTGTCGGAGGGAGAGCATACACAGATACGCAGTATTTT. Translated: CAWSVGGRAYTDTQYF.

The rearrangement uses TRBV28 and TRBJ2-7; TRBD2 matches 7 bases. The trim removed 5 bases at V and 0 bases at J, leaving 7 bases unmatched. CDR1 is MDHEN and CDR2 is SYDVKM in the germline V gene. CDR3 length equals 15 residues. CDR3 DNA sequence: TGTGCCAGCAGTCCCGCGGGAGTCGTCTCCTACGAGCAGTACTTC. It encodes CASSPAGVVSYEQYF.

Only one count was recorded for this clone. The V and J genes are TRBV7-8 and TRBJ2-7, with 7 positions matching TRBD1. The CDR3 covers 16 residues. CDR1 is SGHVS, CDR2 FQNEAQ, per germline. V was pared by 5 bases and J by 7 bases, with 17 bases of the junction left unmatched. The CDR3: CASSDQSKGALWEQYF. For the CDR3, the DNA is TGTGCCAGCAGCGACCAGAGTAAGGGGGCCTTATGGGAGCAGTACTTC.

For the CDR3, the DNA is TGTGCCAGCAGCTTGAATCCATTTACAGGGACCGAGCAGTACTTC. Residues: CASSLNPFTGTEQYF. This rearrangement joins TRBV11-2 to TRBJ2-7; D might be TRBD1 (6 bases). V gave up 3 bases and J gave up 6 bases, with 18 bases separating them. The CDR3 totals 15 residues. The germline CDR1 and CDR2 sequences are SGHAT and FQNNGV.

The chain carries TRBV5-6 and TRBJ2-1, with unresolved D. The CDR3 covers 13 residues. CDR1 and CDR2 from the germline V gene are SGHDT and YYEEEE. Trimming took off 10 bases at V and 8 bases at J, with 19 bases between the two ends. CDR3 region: CAPSDSGGDEQFF. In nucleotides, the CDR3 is TGTGCCCCTTCTGACTCCGGCGGCGATGAGCAGTTCTTC.

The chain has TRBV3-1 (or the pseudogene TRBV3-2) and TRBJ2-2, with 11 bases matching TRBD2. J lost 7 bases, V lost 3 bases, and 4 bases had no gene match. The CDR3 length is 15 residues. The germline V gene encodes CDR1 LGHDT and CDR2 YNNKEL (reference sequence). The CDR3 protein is CASSHLTSGDGELFF. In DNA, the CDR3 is TGTGCCAGCAGCCACTTGACTAGCGGGGACGGGGAGCTGTTTTTT.

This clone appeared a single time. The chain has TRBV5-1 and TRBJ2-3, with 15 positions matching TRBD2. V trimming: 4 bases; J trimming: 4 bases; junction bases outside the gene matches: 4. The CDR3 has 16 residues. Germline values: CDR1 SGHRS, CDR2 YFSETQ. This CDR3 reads CASSPGLAGGADTQYF. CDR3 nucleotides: TGCGCCAGCAGCCCAGGACTAGCGGGAGGGGCAGATACGCAGTATTTT.

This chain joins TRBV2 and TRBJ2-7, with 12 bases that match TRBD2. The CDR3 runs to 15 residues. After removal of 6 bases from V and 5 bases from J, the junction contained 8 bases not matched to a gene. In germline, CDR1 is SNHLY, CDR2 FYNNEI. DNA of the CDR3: TGTGCCAGCAGGGACCCTAGCGGGGGGGCAGACGAGCAGTACTTC. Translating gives CASRDPSGGADEQYF.

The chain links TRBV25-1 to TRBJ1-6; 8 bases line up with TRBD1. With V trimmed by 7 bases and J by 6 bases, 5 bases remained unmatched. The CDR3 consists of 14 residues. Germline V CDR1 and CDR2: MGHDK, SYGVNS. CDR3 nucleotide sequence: TGTGCCAGCACCTGGACAGGGAGTAATTCACCCCTCCACTTT. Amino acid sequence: CASTWTGSNSPLHF.